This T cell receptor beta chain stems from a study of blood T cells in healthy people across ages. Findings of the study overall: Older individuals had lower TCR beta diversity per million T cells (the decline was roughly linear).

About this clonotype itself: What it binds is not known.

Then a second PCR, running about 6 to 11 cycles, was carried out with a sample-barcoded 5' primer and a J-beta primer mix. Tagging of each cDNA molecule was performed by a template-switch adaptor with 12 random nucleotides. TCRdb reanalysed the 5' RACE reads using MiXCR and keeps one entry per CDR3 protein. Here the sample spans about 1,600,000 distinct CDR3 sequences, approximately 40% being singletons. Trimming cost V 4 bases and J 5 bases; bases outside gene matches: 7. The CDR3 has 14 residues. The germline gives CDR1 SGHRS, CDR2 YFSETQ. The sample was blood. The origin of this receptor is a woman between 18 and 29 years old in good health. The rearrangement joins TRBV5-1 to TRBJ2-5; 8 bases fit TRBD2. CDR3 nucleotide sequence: TGCGCCAGCAGCGAGGGACTAGGGGGGGAGACCCAGTACTTC. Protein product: CASSEGLGGETQYF. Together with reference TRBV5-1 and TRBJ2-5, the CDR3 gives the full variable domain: KAGVTQTPRYLIKTRGQQVTLSCSPISGHRSVSWYQQTPGQGLQFLFEYFSETQRNKGNFPGRFSGRQFSNSRSEMNVSTLELGDSALYLCASSEGLGGETQYFGPGTRLLVL.